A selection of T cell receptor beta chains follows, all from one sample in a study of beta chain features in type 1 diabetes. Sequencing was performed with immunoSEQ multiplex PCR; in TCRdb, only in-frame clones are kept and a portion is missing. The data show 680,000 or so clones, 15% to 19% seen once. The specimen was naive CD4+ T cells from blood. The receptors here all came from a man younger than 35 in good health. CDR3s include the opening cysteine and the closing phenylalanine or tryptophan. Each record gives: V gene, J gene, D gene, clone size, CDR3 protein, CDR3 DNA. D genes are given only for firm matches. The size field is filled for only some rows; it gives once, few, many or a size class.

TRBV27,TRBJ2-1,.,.,CASSLGLPLNNEQFF,TGTGCCAGCAGTTTAGGTCTACCACTGAACAATGAGCAGTTCTTC
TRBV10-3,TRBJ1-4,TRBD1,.,CAIRQTGVDEKLFF,TGTGCCATCAGACAGACAGGGGTGGATGAAAAACTGTTTTTT
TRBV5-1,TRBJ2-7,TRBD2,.,CASSLGTSGSHEQYF,TGCGCCAGCAGCTTGGGGACTAGCGGGAGCCACGAGCAGTACTTC
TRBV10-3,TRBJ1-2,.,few,CAISEFYSDYGYTF,TGTGCCATCAGTGAGTTTTACAGTGACTATGGCTACACCTTC
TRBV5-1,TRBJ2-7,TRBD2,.,CASSLESGGTYEQYF,TGCGCCAGCAGCTTGGAAAGCGGGGGGACCTACGAGCAGTACTTC
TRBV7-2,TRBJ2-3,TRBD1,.,CASALTGTGGRADTQYF,TGTGCCAGCGCCCTTACCGGGACAGGGGGTAGGGCAGATACGCAGTATTTT
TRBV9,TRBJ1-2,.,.,CASSDRDNVNYGYTF,TGTGCCAGCAGCGATCGGGACAATGTTAACTATGGCTACACCTTC
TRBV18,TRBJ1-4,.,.,CASSPRQDEKLFF,TGTGCCAGCTCACCAAGGCAGGACGAAAAACTGTTTTTT
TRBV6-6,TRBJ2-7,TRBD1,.,CASSSKGTAPYEQYF,TGTGCCAGCAGTTCCAAAGGGACAGCCCCCTACGAGCAGTACTTC
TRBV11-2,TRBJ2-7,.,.,CASSRLATYEQYF,TGTGCCAGCAGCCGGCTAGCTACCTACGAGCAGTACTTC
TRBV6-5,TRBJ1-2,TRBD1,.,CASKTGETGYTF,TGTGCCAGCAAGACAGGGGAGACTGGCTACACCTTC
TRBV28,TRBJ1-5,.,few,CASSTLQPQHF,TGTGCCAGCAGCACTCTACAGCCCCAGCATTTT
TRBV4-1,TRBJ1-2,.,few,CASSQPGDYGYTF,TGCGCCAGCAGTCAGCCGGGAGACTATGGCTACACCTTC
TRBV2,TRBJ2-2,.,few,CASSVQRSNTGELFF,TGTGCCAGCAGTGTACAGCGGTCGAACACCGGGGAGCTGTTTTTT
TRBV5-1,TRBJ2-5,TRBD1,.,CASSLARQGGTQYF,TGCGCCAGCAGCTTGGCCCGACAGGGCGGCACCCAGTACTTC
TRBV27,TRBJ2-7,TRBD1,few,CASSPTGTGISEQYF,TGTGCCAGCAGTCCTACCGGGACAGGGATAAGCGAGCAGTACTTC
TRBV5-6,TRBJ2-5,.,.,CASTSTIRLEIQYF,TGTGCCAGCACCTCTACGATCCGCCTGGAAATCCAGTACTTC
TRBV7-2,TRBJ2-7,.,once,CASSLDGGSYEQYF,TGTGCCAGCAGCTTAGACGGTGGGAGCTACGAGCAGTACTTC
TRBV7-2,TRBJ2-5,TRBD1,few,CASSLAGTGTETQYF,TGTGCCAGCAGCTTAGCCGGGACAGGGACGGAGACCCAGTACTTC
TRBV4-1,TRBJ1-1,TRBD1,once,CASSQDEQGGMGTEAFF,TGCGCCAGCAGCCAAGATGAGCAGGGGGGAATGGGCACTGAAGCTTTCTTT
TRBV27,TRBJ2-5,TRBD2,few,CASSLIGLAGGETQYF,TGTGCCAGCAGTTTAATCGGACTAGCGGGGGGTGAGACCCAGTACTTC
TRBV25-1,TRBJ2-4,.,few,CASSSGLSLIAKNIQYF,TGTGCCAGCAGTTCGGGGCTTAGTCTAATAGCCAAAAACATTCAGTACTTC
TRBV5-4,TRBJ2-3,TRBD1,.,CASSLGTGADTQYF,TGTGCCAGCAGCCTCGGGACAGGGGCAGATACGCAGTATTTT
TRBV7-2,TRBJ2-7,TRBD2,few,CAVLVWREGVYEQYF,TGTGCCGTTTTAGTGTGGCGGGAGGGGGTATACGAGCAGTACTTC
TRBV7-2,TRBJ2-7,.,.,CASSLGGPSYEQYF,TGTGCCAGCAGCTTAGGGGGCCCCTCCTACGAGCAGTACTTC
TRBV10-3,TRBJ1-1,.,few,CAISLVGTEAFF,TGTGCCATCAGCCTGGTGGGCACTGAAGCTTTCTTT
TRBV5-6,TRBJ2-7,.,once,CASSLNRRAEQYF,TGTGCCAGCAGCTTGAACCGCAGGGCCGAGCAGTACTTC
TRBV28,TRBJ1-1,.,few,CASSLRAITEAFF,TGTGCCAGCAGTTTAAGGGCCATCACTGAAGCTTTCTTT
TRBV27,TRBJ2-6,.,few,CASRPSGANVLTF,TGTGCCAGCAGACCCTCTGGGGCCAACGTCCTGACTTTC
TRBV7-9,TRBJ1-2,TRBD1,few,CASSFGTGDYGYTF,TGTGCCAGCAGCTTCGGGACAGGGGACTATGGCTACACCTTC
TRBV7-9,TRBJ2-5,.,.,CASSFDLRTASETQYF,TGTGCCAGCAGCTTTGATCTGAGGACGGCCTCGGAGACCCAGTACTTC
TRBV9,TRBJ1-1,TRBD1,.,CASSVGQGSTEAFF,TGTGCCAGCAGCGTAGGACAGGGAAGTACTGAAGCTTTCTTT
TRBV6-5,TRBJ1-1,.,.,CASSYGMNTEAFF,TGTGCCAGCAGTTATGGTATGAACACTGAAGCTTTCTTT
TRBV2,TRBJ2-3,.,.,CASSIRTDTQYF,TGTGCCAGCAGTATCCGTACAGATACGCAGTATTTT
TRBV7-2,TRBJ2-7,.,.,CASSSGRANYEQYF,TGTGCCAGCAGCTCGGGAAGAGCTAACTACGAGCAGTACTTC
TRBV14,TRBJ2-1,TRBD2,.,CASSLSVLAGLYNEQFF,TGTGCCAGCAGCCTTTCCGTACTAGCGGGCCTTTACAATGAGCAGTTCTTC
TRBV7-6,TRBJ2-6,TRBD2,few,CASSYDPGTRKRGSSGANVLTF,TGTGCCAGCAGCTACGACCCCGGGACTAGGAAGAGGGGGAGCTCTGGGGCCAACGTCCTGACTTTC
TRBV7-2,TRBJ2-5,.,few,CASSLNGVQETQYF,TGTGCCAGCAGCTTAAATGGGGTACAAGAGACCCAGTACTTC
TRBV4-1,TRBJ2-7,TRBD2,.,CASRTTSGLTYEQYF,TGCGCCAGCAGGACCACTAGCGGGCTCACCTACGAGCAGTACTTC
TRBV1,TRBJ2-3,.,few,CTSSQMSGRITDTQYF,TGCACCAGCAGCCAAATGAGCGGGAGGATCACAGATACGCAGTATTTT
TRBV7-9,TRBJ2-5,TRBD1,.,CASSSGQESYYSRETQYF,TGTGCCAGCAGCTCCGGACAGGAAAGTTACTATAGTCGGGAGACCCAGTACTTC
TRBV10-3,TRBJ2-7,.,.,CAIAANGYEQYF,TGTGCCATCGCCGCGAATGGCTACGAGCAGTACTTC
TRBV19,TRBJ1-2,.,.,CASSLLTSGYTF,TGTGCCAGTAGTCTTCTGACATCGGGCTACACCTTC
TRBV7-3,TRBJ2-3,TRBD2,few,CASSTGGSTDTQYF,TGTGCCAGCAGTACGGGAGGCAGCACAGATACGCAGTATTTT
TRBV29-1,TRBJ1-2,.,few,CSVVADRYGYTF,TGCAGCGTTGTAGCAGACCGCTATGGCTACACCTTC